The entry below gives a single T cell receptor (beta chain) sequence along with its context. This entry is derived from a study of blood T cell repertoires in COVID-19. Background on the study: Samples representing acute and convalescent COVID-19 were sourced from the United States, Italy and Spain. Sample material is recorded as cDNA or gDNA derived from T cells, B-cell-depleted T cells, or PBMCs.

In the original workflow: Reference gene primer amplification in the assay estimated nucleated cell counts. TCRdb keeps only in-frame clones here, not all; method: immunoSEQ multiplex PCR. That table furnishes V, J and clone size, whereas the DNA furnished D and trimming. The data show over 150,000 clones, roughly 85% seen once. Sequencing was carried out using peripheral blood. This receptor was identified in a man aged 50-60 years with active or convalescent COVID-19.

CDR3 protein: CASSLGASGSGNTIYF. The CDR3 nucleotides are TGCGCCAGCAGCTTGGGGGCCTCTGGTTCTGGAAACACCATATATTTT. The chain recombines TRBV5-1 with TRBJ1-3; D not certain. The CDR3 extends over 16 amino acids. Trimming removed 0 bases at V and 1 base at J, with 11 bases between. Germline V gene sequence: CDR1 SGHRS, CDR2 YFSETQ. Together with reference TRBV5-1 and TRBJ1-3, the CDR3 gives the full variable domain: KAGVTQTPRYLIKTRGQQVTLSCSPISGHRSVSWYQQTPGQGLQFLFEYFSETQRNKGNFPGRFSGRQFSNSRSEMNVSTLELGDSALYLCASSLGASGSGNTIYFGEGSWLTVV.